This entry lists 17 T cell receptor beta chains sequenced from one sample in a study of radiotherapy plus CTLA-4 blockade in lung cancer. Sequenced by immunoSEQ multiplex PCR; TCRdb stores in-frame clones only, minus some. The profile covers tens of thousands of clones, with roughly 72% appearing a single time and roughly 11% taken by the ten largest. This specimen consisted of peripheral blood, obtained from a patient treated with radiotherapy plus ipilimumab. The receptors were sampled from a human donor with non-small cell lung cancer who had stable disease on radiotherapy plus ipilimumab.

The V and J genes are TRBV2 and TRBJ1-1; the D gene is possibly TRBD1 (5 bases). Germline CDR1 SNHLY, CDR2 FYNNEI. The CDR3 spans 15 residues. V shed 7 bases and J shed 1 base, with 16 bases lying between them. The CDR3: CASTRRDGKNTEAFF. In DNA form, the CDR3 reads TGTGCCAGCACTAGGCGGGACGGGAAGAACACTGAAGCTTTCTTT.

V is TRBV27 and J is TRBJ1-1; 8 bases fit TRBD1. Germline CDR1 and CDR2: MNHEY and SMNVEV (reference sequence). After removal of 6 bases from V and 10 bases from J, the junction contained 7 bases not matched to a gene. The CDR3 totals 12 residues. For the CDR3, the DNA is TGTGCCAGCAGGACAGGGGAAGGGGGAGCTTTCTTT. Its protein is CASRTGEGGAFF.

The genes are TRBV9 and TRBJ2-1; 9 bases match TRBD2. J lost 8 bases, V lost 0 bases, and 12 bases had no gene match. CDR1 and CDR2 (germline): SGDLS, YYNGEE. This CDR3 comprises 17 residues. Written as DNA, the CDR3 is TGTGCCAGCAGCGTAGTTAGCGGGGGCACCTACGGGGATGAGCAGTTCTTC. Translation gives CASSVVSGGTYGDEQFF.

The CDR3 DNA reads TGTGCCTGGAGTAGGACAAGTCAAGAGACCCAGTACTTC. Amino acid sequence: CAWSRTSQETQYF. The chain couples TRBV30 to TRBJ2-5, with D possibly being TRBD1 (5 bases). The CDR3 covers 13 residues. The V end lost 2 bases, the J end lost 2 bases, and 9 bases lay between the germline ends. In germline, CDR1 is GTSNPN, CDR2 SVGIG (reference sequence). Full variable domain (missing parts from reference TRBV30 and TRBJ2-5): SQTIHQWPATLVQPVGSPLSLECTVEGTSNPNLYWYRQAAGRGLQLLFYSVGIGQISSEVPQNLSASRPQDRQFILSSKKLLLSDSGFYLCAWSRTSQETQYFGPGTRLLVL.

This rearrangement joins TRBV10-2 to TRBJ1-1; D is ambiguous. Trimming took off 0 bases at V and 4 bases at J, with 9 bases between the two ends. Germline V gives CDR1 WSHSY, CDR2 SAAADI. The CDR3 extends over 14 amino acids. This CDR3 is CASSESGGFTEAFF. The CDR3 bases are TGCGCCAGCAGTGAGTCCGGAGGGTTCACTGAAGCTTTCTTT.

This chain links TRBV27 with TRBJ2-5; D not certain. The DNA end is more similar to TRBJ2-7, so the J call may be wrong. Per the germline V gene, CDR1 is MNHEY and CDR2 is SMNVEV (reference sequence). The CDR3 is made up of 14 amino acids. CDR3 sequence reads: CASSPTRSSYEQYF. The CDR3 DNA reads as TGTGCCAGCAGCCCGACTCGAAGCTCCTACGAGCAGTACTTC.

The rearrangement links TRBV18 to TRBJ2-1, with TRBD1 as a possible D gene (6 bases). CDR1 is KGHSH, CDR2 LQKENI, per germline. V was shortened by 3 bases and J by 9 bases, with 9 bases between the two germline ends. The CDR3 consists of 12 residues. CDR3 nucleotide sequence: TGTGCCAGCTCACCCCAGGGGTCTGAGCAGTTCTTC. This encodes CASSPQGSEQFF.

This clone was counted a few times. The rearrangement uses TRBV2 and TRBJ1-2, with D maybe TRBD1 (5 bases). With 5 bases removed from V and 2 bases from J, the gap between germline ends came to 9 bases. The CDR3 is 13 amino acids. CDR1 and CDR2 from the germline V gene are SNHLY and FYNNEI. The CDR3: CASSPAGNYGYTF. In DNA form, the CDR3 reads TGTGCCAGCAGTCCTGCAGGGAACTATGGCTACACCTTC.

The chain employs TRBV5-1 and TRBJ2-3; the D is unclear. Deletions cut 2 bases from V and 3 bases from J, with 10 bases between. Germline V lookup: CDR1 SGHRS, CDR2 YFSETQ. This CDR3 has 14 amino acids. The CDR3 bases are TGCGCCAGCAGCTTTCTCAGGATAACAGATACGCAGTATTTT. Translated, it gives CASSFLRITDTQYF.

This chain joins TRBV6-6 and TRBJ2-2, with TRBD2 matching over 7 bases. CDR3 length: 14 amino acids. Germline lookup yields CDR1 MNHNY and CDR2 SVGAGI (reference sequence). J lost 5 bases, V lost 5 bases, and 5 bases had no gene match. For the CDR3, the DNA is TGTGCCAGCAGTAAACTAGCGTATACCGGGGAGCTGTTTTTT. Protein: CASSKLAYTGELFF.

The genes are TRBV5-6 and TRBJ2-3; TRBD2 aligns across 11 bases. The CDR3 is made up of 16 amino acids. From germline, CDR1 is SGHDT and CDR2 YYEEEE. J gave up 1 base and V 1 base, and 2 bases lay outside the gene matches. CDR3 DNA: TGTGCCAGCAGCTTGCCACTAGCGGGAGGCACAGATACGCAGTATTTT. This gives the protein CASSLPLAGGTDTQYF.

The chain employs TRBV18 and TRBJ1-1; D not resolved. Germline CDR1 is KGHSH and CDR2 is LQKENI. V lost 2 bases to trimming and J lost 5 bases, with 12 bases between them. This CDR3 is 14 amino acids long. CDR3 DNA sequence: TGTGCCAGCTCACCAGCGGAGGGAGGGACTGAAGCTTTCTTT. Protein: CASSPAEGGTEAFF. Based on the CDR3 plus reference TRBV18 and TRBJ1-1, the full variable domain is NAGVMQNPRHLVRRRGQEARLRCSPMKGHSHVYWYRQLPEEGLKFMVYLQKENIIDESGMPKERFSAEFPKEGPSILRIQQVVRGDSAAYFCASSPAEGGTEAFFGQGTRLTVV.

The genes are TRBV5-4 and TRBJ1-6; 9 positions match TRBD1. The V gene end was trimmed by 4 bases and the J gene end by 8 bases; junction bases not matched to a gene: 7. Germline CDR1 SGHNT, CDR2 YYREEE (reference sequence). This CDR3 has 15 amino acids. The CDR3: CASSPTDRGDSPLHF. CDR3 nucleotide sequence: TGTGCCAGCAGCCCCACGGACAGGGGAGATTCACCCCTCCACTTT.

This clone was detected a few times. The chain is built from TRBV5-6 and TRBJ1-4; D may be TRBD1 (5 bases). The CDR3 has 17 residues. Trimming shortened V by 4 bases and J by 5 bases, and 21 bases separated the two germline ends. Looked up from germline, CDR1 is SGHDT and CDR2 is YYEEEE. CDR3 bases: TGTGCCAGCAGCCCAGACGGACTAAGGGGCCGGAATGAAAAACTGTTTTTT. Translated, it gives CASSPDGLRGRNEKLFF.

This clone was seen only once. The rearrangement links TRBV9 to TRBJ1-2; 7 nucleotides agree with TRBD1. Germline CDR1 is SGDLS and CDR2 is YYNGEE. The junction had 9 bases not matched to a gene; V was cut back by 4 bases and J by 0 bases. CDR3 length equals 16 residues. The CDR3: CASSSKGQLPNYGYTF. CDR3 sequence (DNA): TGTGCCAGCAGCTCCAAGGGACAGCTACCTAACTATGGCTACACCTTC.

CDR3 loop: CASSLDPTPSYEQYF. CDR3 sequence (DNA): TGTGCCAGCAGCTTAGATCCAACACCCTCCTACGAGCAGTACTTC. The V gene is TRBV11-3, the J gene TRBJ2-7; no clear D. This CDR3 has 15 amino acids. CDR1 is SGHNT, CDR2 YENEEA, per germline. The V end lost 0 bases, the J end lost 0 bases, and 9 bases lay between the germline ends.

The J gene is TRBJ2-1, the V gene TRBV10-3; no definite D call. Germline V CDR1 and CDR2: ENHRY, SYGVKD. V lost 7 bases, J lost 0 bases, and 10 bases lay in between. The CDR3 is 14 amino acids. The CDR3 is CAIKISSSYNEQFF. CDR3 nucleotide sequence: TGTGCCATCAAGATTTCGAGCTCCTACAATGAGCAGTTCTTC.